This TCR beta chain was found in a study of blood T cell repertoires in COVID-19. Study details: COVID-19 samples, acute and convalescent, were from the United States, Italy and Spain. PBMCs, B-cell-depleted T cells, or T cells provided the cDNA or gDNA that made up the material.

Authors' data handling: It was from reference gene primer amplification that nucleated cell counts were estimated. The assay was immunoSEQ multiplex PCR, and TCRdb's table has in-frame clones only and misses some. The D gene and trimming were derived from the DNA, and the V and J assignments and clone size from that table. In the table there are under 300,000 clones, about 89% of which are singletons. Participants were aged about 18 to 89 years, lived in 24 US areas, and enrolled virtually. This TCR derives from a woman under 30 who had recovered from COVID-19. The material sequenced was PBMCs or T cells enriched from blood (not recorded which).

CDR3 region: CASSPWTGTQPQHF. The CDR3 nucleotides read TGTGCCAGCAGTCCTTGGACAGGGACACAGCCCCAGCATTTT. The rearrangement uses TRBV2 and TRBJ1-5; 8 bases are shared with TRBD1. Per germline, CDR1 SNHLY and CDR2 FYNNEI. The trim removed 5 bases at V and 7 bases at J, leaving 7 bases unmatched. The CDR3 contains 14 residues.